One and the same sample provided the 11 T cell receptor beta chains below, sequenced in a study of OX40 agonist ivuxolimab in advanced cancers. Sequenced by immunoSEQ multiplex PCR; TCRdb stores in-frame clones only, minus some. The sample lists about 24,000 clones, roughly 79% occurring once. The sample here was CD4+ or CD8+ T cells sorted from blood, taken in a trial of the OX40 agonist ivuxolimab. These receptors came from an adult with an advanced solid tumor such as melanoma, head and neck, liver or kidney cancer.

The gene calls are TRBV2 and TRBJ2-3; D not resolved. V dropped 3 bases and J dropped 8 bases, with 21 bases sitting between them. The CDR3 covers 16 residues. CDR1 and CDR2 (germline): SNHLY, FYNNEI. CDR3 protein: CASSDHARAGIGTQYF. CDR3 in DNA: TGTGCCAGCAGTGATCACGCTAGAGCCGGAATTGGTACGCAGTATTTT.

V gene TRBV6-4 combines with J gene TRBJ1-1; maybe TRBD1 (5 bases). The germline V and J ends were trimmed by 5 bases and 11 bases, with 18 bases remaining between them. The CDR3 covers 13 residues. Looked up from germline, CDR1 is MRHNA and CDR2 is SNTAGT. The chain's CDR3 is CASSLGEGTSAFF. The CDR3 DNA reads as TGTGCCAGCAGTCTCGGGGAGGGGACGAGCGCTTTCTTT.

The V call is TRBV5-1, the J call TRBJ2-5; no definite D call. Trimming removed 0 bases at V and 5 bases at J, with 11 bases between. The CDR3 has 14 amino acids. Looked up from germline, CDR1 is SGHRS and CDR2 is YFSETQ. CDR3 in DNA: TGCGCCAGCAGCTTGGGCGGTTCCGAGGAGACCCAGTACTTC. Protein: CASSLGGSEETQYF.

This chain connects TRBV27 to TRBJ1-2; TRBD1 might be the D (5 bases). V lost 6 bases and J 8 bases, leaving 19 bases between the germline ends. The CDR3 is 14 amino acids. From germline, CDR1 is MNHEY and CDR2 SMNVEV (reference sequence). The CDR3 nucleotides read TGTGCCAGCAGCCCCTTGGAGGGACCAGGCGGCTACACCTTC. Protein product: CASSPLEGPGGYTF.

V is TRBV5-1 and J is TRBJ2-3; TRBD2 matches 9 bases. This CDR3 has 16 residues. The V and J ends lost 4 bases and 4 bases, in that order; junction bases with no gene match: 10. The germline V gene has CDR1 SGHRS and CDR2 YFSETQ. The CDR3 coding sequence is TGCGCCAGCAGCCCTCTGGCGGGGGGGTCCGCAGATACGCAGTATTTT. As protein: CASSPLAGGSADTQYF. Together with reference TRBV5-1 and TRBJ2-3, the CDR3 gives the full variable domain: KAGVTQTPRYLIKTRGQQVTLSCSPISGHRSVSWYQQTPGQGLQFLFEYFSETQRNKGNFPGRFSGRQFSNSRSEMNVSTLELGDSALYLCASSPLAGGSADTQYFGPGTRLTVL.

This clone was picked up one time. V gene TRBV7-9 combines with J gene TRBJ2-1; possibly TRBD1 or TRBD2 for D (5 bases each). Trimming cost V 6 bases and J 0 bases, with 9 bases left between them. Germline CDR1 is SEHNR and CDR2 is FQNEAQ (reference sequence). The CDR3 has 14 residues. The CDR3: CASRWDLSYNEQFF. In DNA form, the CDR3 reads TGTGCCAGCAGATGGGACCTCTCCTACAATGAGCAGTTCTTC.

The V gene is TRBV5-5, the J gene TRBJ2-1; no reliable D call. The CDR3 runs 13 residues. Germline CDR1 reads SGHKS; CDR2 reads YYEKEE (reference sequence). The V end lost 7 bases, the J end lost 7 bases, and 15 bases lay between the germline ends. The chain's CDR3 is CASRQSFRNEQFF. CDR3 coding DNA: TGTGCCAGCCGCCAGAGCTTTCGGAATGAGCAGTTCTTC.

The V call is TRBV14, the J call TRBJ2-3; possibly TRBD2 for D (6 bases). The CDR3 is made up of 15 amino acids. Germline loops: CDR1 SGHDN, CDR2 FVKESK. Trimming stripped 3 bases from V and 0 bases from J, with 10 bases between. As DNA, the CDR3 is TGTGCCAGCAGCCAGAGACGGGGGAGCACAGATACGCAGTATTTT. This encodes CASSQRRGSTDTQYF.

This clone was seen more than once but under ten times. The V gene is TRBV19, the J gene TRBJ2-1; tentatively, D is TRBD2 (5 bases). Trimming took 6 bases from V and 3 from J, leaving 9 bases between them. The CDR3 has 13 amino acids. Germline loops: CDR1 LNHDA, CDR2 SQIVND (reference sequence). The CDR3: CASSEGYYNEQFF. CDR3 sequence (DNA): TGTGCCAGTAGCGAGGGTTACTACAATGAGCAGTTCTTC.

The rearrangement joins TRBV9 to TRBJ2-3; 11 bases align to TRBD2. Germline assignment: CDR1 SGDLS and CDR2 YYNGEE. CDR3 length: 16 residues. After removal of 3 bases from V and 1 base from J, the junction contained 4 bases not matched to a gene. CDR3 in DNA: TGTGCCAGCAGCGGCCAACTAGCGGGGGGCACAGATACGCAGTATTTT. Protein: CASSGQLAGGTDTQYF.

The CDR3 is CASSPETGGSSPLHF. The CDR3 DNA is TGTGCCAGCAGCCCTGAGACAGGGGGAAGTTCACCCCTCCACTTT. The chain recombines TRBV5-6 with TRBJ1-6; 9 nucleotides match TRBD1. V shed 4 bases and J 9 bases; nucleotides not matched to a gene: 8. The CDR3 extends over 15 amino acids. Per germline, CDR1 SGHDT and CDR2 YYEEEE.